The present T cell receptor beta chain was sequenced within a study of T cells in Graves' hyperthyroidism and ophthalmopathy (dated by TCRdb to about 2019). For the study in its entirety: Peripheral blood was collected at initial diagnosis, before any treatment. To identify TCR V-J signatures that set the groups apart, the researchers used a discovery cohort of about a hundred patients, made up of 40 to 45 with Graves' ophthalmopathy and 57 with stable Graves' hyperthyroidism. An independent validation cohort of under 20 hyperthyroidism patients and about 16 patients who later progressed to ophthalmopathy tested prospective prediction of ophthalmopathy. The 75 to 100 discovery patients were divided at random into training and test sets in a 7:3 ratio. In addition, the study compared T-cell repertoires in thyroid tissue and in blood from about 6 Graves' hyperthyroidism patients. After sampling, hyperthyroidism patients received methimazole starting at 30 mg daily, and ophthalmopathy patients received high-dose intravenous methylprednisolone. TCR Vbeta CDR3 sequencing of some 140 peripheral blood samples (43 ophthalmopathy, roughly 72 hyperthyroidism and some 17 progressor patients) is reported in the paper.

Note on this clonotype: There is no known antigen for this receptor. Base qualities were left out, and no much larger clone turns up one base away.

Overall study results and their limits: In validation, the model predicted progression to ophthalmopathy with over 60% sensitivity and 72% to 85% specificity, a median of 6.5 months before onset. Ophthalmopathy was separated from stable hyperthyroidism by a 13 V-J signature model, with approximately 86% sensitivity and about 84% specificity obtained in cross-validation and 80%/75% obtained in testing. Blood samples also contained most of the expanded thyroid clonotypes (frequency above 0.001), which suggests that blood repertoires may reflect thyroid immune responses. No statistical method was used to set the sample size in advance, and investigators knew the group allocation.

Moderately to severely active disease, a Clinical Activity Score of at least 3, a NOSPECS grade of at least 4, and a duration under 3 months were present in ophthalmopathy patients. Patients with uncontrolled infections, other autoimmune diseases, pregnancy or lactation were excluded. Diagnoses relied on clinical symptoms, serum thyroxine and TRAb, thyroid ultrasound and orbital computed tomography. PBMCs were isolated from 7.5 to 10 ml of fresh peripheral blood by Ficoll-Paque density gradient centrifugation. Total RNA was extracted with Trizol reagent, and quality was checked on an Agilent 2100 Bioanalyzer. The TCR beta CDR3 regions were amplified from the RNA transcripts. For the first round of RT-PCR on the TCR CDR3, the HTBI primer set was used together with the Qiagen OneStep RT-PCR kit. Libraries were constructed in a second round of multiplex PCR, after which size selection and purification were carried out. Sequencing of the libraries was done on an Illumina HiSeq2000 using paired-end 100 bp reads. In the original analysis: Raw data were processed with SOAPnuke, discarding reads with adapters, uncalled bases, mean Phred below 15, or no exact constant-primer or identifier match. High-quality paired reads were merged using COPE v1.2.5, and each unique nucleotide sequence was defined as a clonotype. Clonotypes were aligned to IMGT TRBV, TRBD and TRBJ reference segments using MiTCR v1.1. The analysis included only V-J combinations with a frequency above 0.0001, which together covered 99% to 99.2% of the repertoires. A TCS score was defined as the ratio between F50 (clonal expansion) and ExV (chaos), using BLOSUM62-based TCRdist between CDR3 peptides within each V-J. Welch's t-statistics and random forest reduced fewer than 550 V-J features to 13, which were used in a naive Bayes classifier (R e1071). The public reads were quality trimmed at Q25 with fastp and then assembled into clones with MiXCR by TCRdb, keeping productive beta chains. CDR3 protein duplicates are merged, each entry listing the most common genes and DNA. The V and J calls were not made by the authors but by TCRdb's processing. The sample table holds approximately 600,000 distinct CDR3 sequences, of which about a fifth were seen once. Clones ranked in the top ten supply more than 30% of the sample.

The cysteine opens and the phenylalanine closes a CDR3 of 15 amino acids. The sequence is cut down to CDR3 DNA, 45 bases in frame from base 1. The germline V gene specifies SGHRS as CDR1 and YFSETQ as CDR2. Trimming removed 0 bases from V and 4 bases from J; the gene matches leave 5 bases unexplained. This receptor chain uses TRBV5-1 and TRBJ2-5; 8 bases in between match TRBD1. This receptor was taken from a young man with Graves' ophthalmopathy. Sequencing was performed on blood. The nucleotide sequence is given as TGCGCCAGCAGCTTGGCCCGGACAGGGCCAGAGACCCAGTACTTC. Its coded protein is CASSLARTGPETQYF.